Listed below are T cell receptor beta chains from one sample, sequenced in a study of tumor-infiltrating lymphocytes in primary liver carcinoma. TCRdb reprocessed the multiplex PCR reads via MiXCR and lists one record per CDR3 protein. Here the sample spans some 94,000 distinct CDR3 sequences, about 70% being singletons. The sample was liver tumor tissue from sampling region 5. The receptors shown here come from a woman aged 55-69 years with primary liver carcinoma and hepatitis B virus infection. Each CDR3 is given with its conserved first and last residue. Each record gives: V gene, clone size, D gene, J gene, CDR3 protein, CDR3 DNA. The D gene is left open where the match is weak. Some rows have no size entry. The others give once, few or many, or a class for an expanded clone.

TRBV4-2	NA	TRBD2	TRBJ2-1	CASSQDSSGHNEQFF	TGTGCCAGCAGCCAAGATTCTAGCGGGCACAATGAACAGTTCTTC
TRBV4-1	NA	NA	TRBJ1-1	CAGSQDPRRALNTEAFF	TGCGCTGGCAGCCAAGACCCACGGAGAGCCTTGAACACTGAAGCTTTCTTT
TRBV6-5	NA	NA	TRBJ2-5	CASGTAVGDTQYF	TGTGCCAGCGGCACCGCGGTTGGGGACACCCAGTACTTC
TRBV11-2	NA	NA	TRBJ2-3	CASCIGLPADTQYF	TGTGCCAGCTGCATCGGGCTTCCCGCAGATACGCAGTATTTT
TRBV6-9	many	NA	TRBJ1-5	CASGRGRAAVKVRPQHF	TGTGCCAGCGGTAGGGGGAGGGCAGCCGTTAAGGTTCGGCCCCAGCATTTT
TRBV5-4	many	NA	TRBJ2-2	CASSLGGGRGMNTGELFF	TGTGCCAGCAGCTTGGGAGGTGGCAGGGGCATGAACACCGGGGAGCTGTTTTTT
TRBV29-1	many	NA	TRBJ1-4	CSVRLGASNEKLFF	TGCAGCGTTCGTCTTGGGGCTTCAAATGAAAAACTGTTTTTT
TRBV7-6	NA	TRBD2	TRBJ2-5	CASGSSSGGKETQYF	TGTGCCAGCGGCTCGTCTAGCGGAGGGAAAGAGACCCAGTACTTC
TRBV29-1	NA	TRBD1	TRBJ2-1	CCAPGQGAGITKGQFF	TGCTGCGCCCCGGGACAGGGGGCCGGAATCACAAAAGGACAGTTCTTC
TRBV5-1	NA	NA	TRBJ2-1	CASSPERGSDEQFF	TGCGCCAGCAGCCCTGAAAGGGGTTCGGATGAGCAGTTCTTC
TRBV12-3/TRBV12-4	NA	TRBD2	TRBJ2-3	CASSSGAGGDTVTQYF	TGTGCCAGCAGTTCGGGAGCGGGAGGTGACACAGTTACGCAGTATTTT
TRBV7-3	many	NA	TRBJ2-7	CASSLTTGTEQYF	TGTGCCAGCAGCTTAACTACAGGGACCGAGCAGTACTTC
TRBV11-2	NA	TRBD2	TRBJ2-1	CASSRELAGRPGDEQFF	TGTGCCAGCAGCAGGGAACTAGCGGGAAGGCCGGGGGATGAGCAGTTCTTC
TRBV2	NA	TRBD1	TRBJ2-7	CASSEGRGPYEQYF	TGTGCCAGCAGTGAAGGCAGGGGGCCGTACGAGCAGTACTTC
TRBV4-1	NA	TRBD1	TRBJ2-3	CASSPRQGVTLNKPQYF	TGCGCCAGCAGCCCTCGACAGGGAGTAACCCTTAATAAGCCCCAGTATTTT
TRBV11-2	NA	NA	TRBJ2-2	CARSLSLWGANTGELFF	TGTGCCAGAAGCTTATCCCTGTGGGGAGCGAACACCGGGGAGCTGTTTTTT
TRBV11-2	NA	TRBD2	TRBJ2-1	CSNSWASGFNNEQFF	TGTAGCAACAGCTGGGCTAGCGGGTTTAACAATGAGCAGTTCTTC
TRBV11-2	NA	NA	TRBJ2-3	CASSQALVERTDMQYF	TGTGCCAGCAGCCAGGCCCTAGTGGAGAGAACAGATATGCAGTATTTT
TRBV6-1	NA	NA	TRBJ2-5	CDSSGGMGESQYF	TGTGACAGCAGTGGGGGGATGGGTGAGAGCCAGTACTTC
TRBV29-1	NA	TRBD2	TRBJ2-7	CSVWTSYGQYF	TGCAGCGTTTGGACTAGTTACGGGCAGTATTTC
TRBV2	few	TRBD1	TRBJ1-2	CASTQTGGVGYTF	TGTGCCAGCACCCAGACAGGGGGCGTTGGCTACACCTTC
TRBV6-1	NA	NA	TRBJ2-3	CANSTDTDTQYF	TGTGCCAACAGCACAGATACAGATACACAGTATTTT
TRBV11-3	medium-sized	NA	TRBJ2-1	CASSPGTPGYNEQFF	TGTGCCAGCAGCCCCGGGACTCCGGGATACAATGAGCAGTTCTTC
TRBV6-5	medium-sized	TRBD1	TRBJ1-1	CASRTTGWDTEAFF	TGTGCCAGCAGGACGACAGGGTGGGACACTGAAGCTTTCTTT
TRBV7-9	NA	NA	TRBJ2-7	CASSFPTVGGSYEQYF	TGTGCCAGCAGCTTTCCAACAGTGGGAGGATCCTACGAGCAGTACTTC
TRBV11-3	once	NA	TRBJ1-1	CASSWGKEAFF	TGTGCCAGTAGTTGGGGCAAGGAAGCTTTCTTT
TRBV12-3/TRBV12-4	many	TRBD1	TRBJ2-2	CASRLRGRGTGELFF	TGTGCCAGCAGGCTTAGGGGGCGCGGGACCGGGGAGCTGTTTTTT
TRBV21-1	few	NA	TRBJ2-1	CASSITRGTSGPPEQFF	TGTGCCAGCAGCATCACTAGGGGGACTAGCGGTCCCCCCGAGCAGTTCTTC
TRBV20-1	NA	NA	TRBJ1-4	CSASLNEKLLF	TGCAGTGCTAGCCTCAATGAAAAACTGCTTTTT
TRBV11-1	NA	NA	TRBJ2-2	CASRPGLDIGELLF	TGTGCCAGCAGACCGGGCCTCGACATCGGGGAGCTGTTATTT
TRBV5-1	NA	TRBD1	TRBJ1-1	CASSLGAGTGGMNTEAFF	TGCGCCAGCAGCTTGGGGGCCGGGACAGGAGGTATGAACACTGAAGCTTTCTTT
TRBV29-1	many	NA	TRBJ2-1	CSVELGYNEQFF	TGCAGCGTTGAACTCGGGTACAATGAGCAGTTCTTC
TRBV7-9	NA	TRBD1	TRBJ1-6	CVSSLDRGPNSSLHF	TGTGTCAGCAGCCTCGACAGGGGGCCAAATTCATCCCTCCACTTT
TRBV5-1	NA	TRBD2	TRBJ2-1	CASSVMVGGPTEQSF	TGCGCCAGCAGCGTTATGGTGGGAGGGCCAACTGAGCAGTCCTTC
TRBV11-2	few	TRBD2	TRBJ2-1	CASSLSLVAGGPNEQFF	TGTGCCAGTAGCTTAAGTCTGGTAGCGGGAGGTCCGAATGAGCAGTTCTTC
TRBV6-2/TRBV6-3	NA	TRBD2	TRBJ2-5	CASSTGLAGERETHYF	TGTGCCAGCAGTACTGGACTAGCGGGGGAACGAGAGACCCACTACTTC
TRBV4-1	NA	NA	TRBJ1-4	CASRQEVPSTEKLFF	TGCGCCAGCAGACAAGAGGTTCCCTCGACTGAAAAACTGTTTTTT
TRBV12-3/TRBV12-4	many	NA	TRBJ1-2	CASSFRVADYGYTF	TGTGCCAGCAGTTTTCGTGTCGCAGACTATGGCTACACCTTC
TRBV12-3/TRBV12-4	NA	NA	TRBJ2-1	CTSTTDGGNEQFF	TGTACCAGCACCACGGACGGGGGCAATGAGCAGTTCTTC
TRBV28	NA	TRBD1	TRBJ2-5	CASSPRQGAGIQYF	TGTGCCAGCAGTCCACGACAGGGGGCCGGGATCCAGTACTTC
TRBV13	NA	NA	TRBJ2-7	CASGPHGGEQYF	TGTGCCAGCGGCCCGCATGGGGGCGAGCAGTACTTC
TRBV4-1	NA	TRBD1	TRBJ1-3	CASSQEDRSTGNTIYF	TGCGCCAGCAGCCAAGAGGACAGGAGTACTGGGAACACCATATATTTT
TRBV7-9	NA	NA	TRBJ1-4	CASSVDRVANEKLFF	TGTGCCAGCAGCGTGGATAGGGTGGCTAATGAAAAACTGTTTTTT
TRBV11-2	NA	NA	TRBJ2-7	CASSLAGQPSYEQHF	TGTGCCAGTAGCTTAGCGGGACAGCCCTCCTATGAGCAGCACTTC
TRBV11-2	NA	TRBD1	TRBJ2-1	CASSFSGPGQWAGEQFF	TGTGCCAGCAGCTTCTCCGGCCCGGGACAGTGGGCCGGTGAACAGTTCTTC
TRBV21-1	NA	NA	TRBJ2-1	CASSVTRGTSGPPEQFF	TGTGCCAGCAGCGTCACTAGGGGGACTAGCGGTCCCCCCGAGCAATTCTTC
TRBV11-3	medium-sized	TRBD2	TRBJ2-3	CASRLADGTDTQYF	TGTGCCAGCAGGCTAGCGGATGGCACAGATACGCAGTATTTT
TRBV11-2	NA	NA	TRBJ2-3	CASSLAGHAITVTQYF	TGTGCCAGCAGCTTAGCCGGACATGCGATCACAGTTACACAGTATTTT
TRBV11-2	NA	TRBD1	TRBJ2-1	CANSLRPGQRFYNGQFF	TGTGCCAACAGCTTACGACCGGGACAGAGATTCTACAATGGACAGTTCTTC
TRBV5-8	NA	NA	TRBJ2-3	CASRKIQGIGQYF	TGTGCCAGCAGAAAGATCCAGGGGATTGGGCAATATTTT
TRBV5-6	many	TRBD2	TRBJ2-2	CASSLMSGTTTGELFF	TGTGCCAGCAGCTTGATGAGCGGGACCACAACCGGGGAGCTGTTTTTT
TRBV11-1	NA	NA	TRBJ1-1	CDSSFFMAANTEAFF	TGTGACAGCAGCTTTTTTATGGCAGCGAACACTGAAGCTTTCTTT
TRBV6-1	NA	NA	TRBJ2-2	CAISVVSRELFF	TGTGCCATCAGTGTGGTTAGCAGGGAGCTGTTTTTT
TRBV2	NA	NA	TRBJ1-5	CASSTETGGASVNQPQHF	TGTGCCAGCAGCACTGAAACGGGGGGGGCGAGCGTCAATCAGCCCCAGCATTTT
TRBV6-2/TRBV6-3	many	NA	TRBJ2-5	CASSRRGGRETQYF	TGTGCCAGCAGCCGTCGGGGAGGAAGAGAGACCCAGTACTTC